The 8 T cell receptor beta chains listed next were all sequenced from one sample in a study of T cell responses to AZD1222 COVID-19 vaccine. Assay: immunoSEQ multiplex PCR; the TCRdb copy retains only in-frame clones and omits some. Found here are under 200,000 clones, roughly 92% of them singletons; the top ten hold approximately 4%. Sequences were derived from peripheral blood, sampled 28 days after the second dose of the MenACWY control vaccine. The receptors come from an adult who received the MenACWY meningococcal vaccine as a control.

The chain combines TRBV18 with TRBJ1-1; maybe TRBD1 (5 bases). The V and J ends lost 3 bases and 1 base respectively, with 12 bases between them. The germline V gene encodes CDR1 KGHSH and CDR2 LQKENI. This CDR3 contains 15 residues. This CDR3 reads CASSPVTGRNTEAFF. As DNA, the CDR3 is TGTGCCAGCTCACCCGTCACAGGACGGAACACTGAAGCTTTCTTT.

V and J are TRBV21-1 and TRBJ1-5; no check of the table's D call, TRBD1, against the DNA was made. TRBV21-1 constitutes a pseudogene. The CDR3 runs 16 residues. The CDR3 loop is CASSKEGTVRRQPQHF. CDR3 nucleotides: TGTGCCAGCAGCAAAGAGGGGACAGTCCGCAGACAGCCCCAGCATTTT.

This chain links TRBV7-2 with TRBJ2-2; 11 nucleotides match TRBD1. CDR1 is SGHTA and CDR2 is FQGNSA in the germline V gene. The CDR3 runs 17 residues. After removal of 5 bases from V and 3 bases from J, the junction contained 8 bases not matched to a gene. CDR3 sequence reads: CASSGPGQGGYTGELFF. DNA of the CDR3: TGTGCCAGCAGCGGACCGGGACAGGGGGGTTACACCGGGGAGCTGTTTTTT.

The CDR3 coding sequence is TGTGCCAGCAGCTTAGGGGATGTTGAGGGCTACGAGCAGTACTTC. Encoded protein: CASSLGDVEGYEQYF. The rearrangement links TRBV13 to TRBJ2-7, with D perhaps matching TRBD2 (5 bases). The CDR3 spans 15 residues. V was cut by 0 bases and J by 3 bases, with 12 bases left in between. Germline lookup yields CDR1 PRHDT and CDR2 FYEKMQ (reference sequence).

The rearrangement links TRBV19 to TRBJ1-5, with D tentatively TRBD1 (6 bases). The CDR3 contains 15 residues. The germline CDR1 and CDR2 sequences are LNHDA and SQIVND (reference sequence). Trimming took off 6 bases at V and 2 bases at J, with 14 bases between the two ends. DNA of the CDR3: TGTGCCAGTAGAGGAATCAGGGGTGGCAATCAGCCCCAGCATTTT. It yields the protein CASRGIRGGNQPQHF.

This sequence joins TRBV28 and TRBJ2-7; tentatively, D is TRBD1 or TRBD2 (5 bases each). V was cut by 6 bases and J by 3 bases, with 15 bases left in between. The CDR3 spans 14 residues. Germline V gene lookup returns CDR1 MDHEN and CDR2 SYDVKM. Here the CDR3 DNA reads TGTGCCAGCAGACCAGGGACCCAACTCTACGAGCAGTACTTC. Translation gives CASRPGTQLYEQYF.

The rearrangement joins TRBV7-9 to TRBJ2-7, with 7 bases fitting TRBD2. In germline, CDR1 is SEHNR, CDR2 FQNEAQ (reference sequence). The CDR3 runs 14 residues. V was pared by 4 bases and J by 5 bases, with 8 bases of the junction left unmatched. The CDR3 is CASSWGGLTDEQYF. DNA for the CDR3: TGTGCCAGCAGCTGGGGGGGACTGACAGACGAGCAGTACTTC.

The V gene is TRBV19, the J gene TRBJ2-7; maybe TRBD2 (6 bases). The germline V gene has CDR1 LNHDA and CDR2 SQIVND (reference sequence). V lost 4 bases and J lost 0, with 10 bases in between. CDR3 length equals 14 residues. CDR3 coding DNA: TGTGCCAGTAGTACAGTCGGGGGCTCCTACGAGCAGTACTTC. This sequence encodes CASSTVGGSYEQYF. The full variable domain, rest sourced from reference TRBV19 and TRBJ2-7, is DGGITQSPKYLFRKEGQNVTLSCEQNLNHDAMYWYRQDPGQGLRLIYYSQIVNDFQKGDIAEGYSVSREKKESFPLTVTSAQKNPTAFYLCASSTVGGSYEQYFGPGTRLTVT.